This T cell receptor (beta chain) appears in the sequencing data of a study of cytomegalovirus exposure and HLA in healthy donors. Study-wide background: Out of 350 to 400 genotyped donors, about 84% belonged to the Caucasian-associated ancestry cluster. Study-wide findings and caveats: A later analysis reportedly identified an Asian-associated ancestry cluster as carrying fewer N-insertions than the 666-donor mean.

The PCR had 60 Vbeta and 13 Jbeta primers. Here immunoSEQ multiplex PCR was the method, and the copy in TCRdb shows in-frame clones only, minus some. The sample holds fewer than 120,000 clones, about 80% seen once. CDR1 is SGHKS and CDR2 is YYEKEE in the germline V gene (reference sequence). The CDR3 spans 16 residues. With V trimmed by 4 bases and J by 8 bases, 14 bases remained unmatched. This clone has more than one count but fewer than ten. Its antigen is currently unknown. The gene calls are TRBV5-5 and TRBJ1-4; 7 bases align to TRBD1. The source material was PBMCs. The source of this sequence is a woman aged 60-75 years in good health and CMV-seropositive. The CDR3 bases are TGTGCCAGCAGCACCGGGTCGACAGGGATTCGCGAAAAACTGTTTTTT. It encodes CASSTGSTGIREKLFF.